This T cell receptor (beta chain) was sequenced for a study of early T cells in non-severe SARS-CoV-2 infection. Whole-study context: Bulk RNA from unsorted whole blood was sequenced; chains were unpaired. Points from the study as a whole: Anti-spike CD8 responses were favored by VDJdb matching, which missed private and CD4 specificities.

About this clonotype itself: The antigen remains undetermined.

Germline V gene data show CDR1 as SGHAT and CDR2 as FQNNGV. The CDR3 is 14 amino acids. V was pared by 3 bases and J by 2 bases, with 11 bases between. Individual cDNA molecules were tagged with unique molecular identifiers, the study reported. TCRdb re-called the 5' RACE reads with MiXCR, one entry per CDR3 protein. There are some 77,000 distinct CDR3 sequences in the sample; about 12% occur only once, and about 16% lies in the top ten. This clonotype originated in an adult who was a healthcare worker with PCR-confirmed SARS-CoV-2 infection or an uninfected control (not recorded which). The donor label of this sample is uncertain. V gene TRBV11-2 combines with J gene TRBJ2-7; D is unresolved. Sample: whole blood, taken at baseline. The CDR3 sequence: CASSLAHRPYEQYF. The CDR3 DNA reads as TGTGCCAGCAGCTTGGCCCACCGGCCCTACGAGCAGTACTTC.